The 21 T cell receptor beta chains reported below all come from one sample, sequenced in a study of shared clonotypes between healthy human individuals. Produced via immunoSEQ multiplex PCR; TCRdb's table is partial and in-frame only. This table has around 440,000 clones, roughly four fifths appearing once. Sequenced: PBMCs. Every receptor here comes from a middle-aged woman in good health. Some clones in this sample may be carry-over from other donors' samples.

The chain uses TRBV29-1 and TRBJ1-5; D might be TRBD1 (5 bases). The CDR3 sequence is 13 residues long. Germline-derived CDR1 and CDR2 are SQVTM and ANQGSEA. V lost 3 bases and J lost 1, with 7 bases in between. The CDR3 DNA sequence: TGCAGCGTTGAGACAGAGAGCAATCAGCCCCAGCATTTT. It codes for CSVETESNQPQHF.

The CDR3 here is CASSPIRRTAYEQYF. The DNA of the CDR3 is TGTGCCAGCTCACCGATTCGAAGGACAGCCTACGAGCAGTACTTC. The chain combines TRBV18 with TRBJ2-7, with D perhaps matching TRBD1 (6 bases). The CDR3 contains 15 residues. The germline V gene has CDR1 KGHSH and CDR2 LQKENI. V shed 3 bases and J shed 2 bases, with 14 bases lying between them. Together with reference TRBV18 and TRBJ2-7, the CDR3 gives the full variable domain: NAGVMQNPRHLVRRRGQEARLRCSPMKGHSHVYWYRQLPEEGLKFMVYLQKENIIDESGMPKERFSAEFPKEGPSILRIQQVVRGDSAAYFCASSPIRRTAYEQYFGPGTRLTVT.

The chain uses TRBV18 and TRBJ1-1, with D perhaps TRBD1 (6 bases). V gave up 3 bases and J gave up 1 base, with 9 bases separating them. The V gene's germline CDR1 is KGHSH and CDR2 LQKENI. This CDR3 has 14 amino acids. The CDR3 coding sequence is TGTGCCAGCTCACCCCAGGGGCCGAACACTGAAGCTTTCTTT. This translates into CASSPQGPNTEAFF.

CDR3 loop: CASSLATSYNEQFF. CDR3 DNA sequence: TGCGCCAGCAGCTTAGCGACCTCCTACAATGAGCAGTTCTTC. This chain links TRBV5-1 with TRBJ2-1; D not certain. Germline CDR1 is SGHRS and CDR2 is YFSETQ. V was pared by 2 bases and J by 0 bases, with 6 bases between. The CDR3 extends over 14 amino acids. Supplemented by reference TRBV5-1 and TRBJ2-1, the full variable domain reads KAGVTQTPRYLIKTRGQQVTLSCSPISGHRSVSWYQQTPGQGLQFLFEYFSETQRNKGNFPGRFSGRQFSNSRSEMNVSTLELGDSALYLCASSLATSYNEQFFGPGTRLTVL.

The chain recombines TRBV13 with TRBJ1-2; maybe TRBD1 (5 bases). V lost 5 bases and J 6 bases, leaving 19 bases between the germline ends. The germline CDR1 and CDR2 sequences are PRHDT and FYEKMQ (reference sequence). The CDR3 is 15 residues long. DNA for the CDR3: TGTGCCAGCAGCAGGCGGGCAGGACAAAATGATGGCTACACCTTC. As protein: CASSRRAGQNDGYTF.

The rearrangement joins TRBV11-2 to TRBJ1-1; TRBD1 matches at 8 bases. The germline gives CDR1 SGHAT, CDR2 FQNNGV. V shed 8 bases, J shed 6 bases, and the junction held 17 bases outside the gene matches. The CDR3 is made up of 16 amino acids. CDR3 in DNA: TGTGCCAGCTACGGGGTGCGGGGCAGGGGGCAACCTGAAGCTTTCTTT. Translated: CASYGVRGRGQPEAFF.

Here the CDR3 reads CASSWTSGNYEQYF. The CDR3 DNA is TGTGCCAGCAGTTGGACTAGCGGGAACTACGAGCAGTACTTC. The chain has TRBV28 and TRBJ2-7, with 12 bases identical to TRBD2. Looked up from germline, CDR1 is MDHEN and CDR2 is SYDVKM. This CDR3 comprises 14 residues. V trimming: 4 bases; J trimming: 3 bases; junction bases outside the gene matches: 1. Supplemented by reference TRBV28 and TRBJ2-7, the full variable domain reads DVKVTQSSRYLVKRTGEKVFLECVQDMDHENMFWYRQDPGLGLRLIYFSYDVKMKEKGDIPEGYSVSREKKERFSLILESASTNQTSMYLCASSWTSGNYEQYFGPGTRLTVT.

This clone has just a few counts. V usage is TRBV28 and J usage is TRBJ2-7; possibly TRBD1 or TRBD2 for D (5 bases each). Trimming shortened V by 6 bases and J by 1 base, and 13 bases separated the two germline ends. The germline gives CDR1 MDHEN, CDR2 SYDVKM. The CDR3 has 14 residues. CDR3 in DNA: TGTGCCAGCAGCGGACCGGGGCAGTCCTACGAGCAGTACTTC. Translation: CASSGPGQSYEQYF.

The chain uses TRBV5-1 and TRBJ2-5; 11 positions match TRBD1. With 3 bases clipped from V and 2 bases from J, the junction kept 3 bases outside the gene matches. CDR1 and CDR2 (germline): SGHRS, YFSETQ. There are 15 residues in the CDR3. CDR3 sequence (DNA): TGCGCCAGCAGCTCCGGGACAGGGGGACAAGAGACCCAGTACTTC. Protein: CASSSGTGGQETQYF.

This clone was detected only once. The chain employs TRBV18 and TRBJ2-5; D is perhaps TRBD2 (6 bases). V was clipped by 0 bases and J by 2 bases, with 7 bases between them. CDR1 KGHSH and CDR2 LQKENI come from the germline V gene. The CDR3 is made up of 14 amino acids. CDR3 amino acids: CASSPPGTQETQYF. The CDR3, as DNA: TGTGCCAGCTCACCACCAGGGACTCAAGAGACCCAGTACTTC.

The CDR3 is CASSHGTGRYEQYF. The CDR3 bases are TGTGCCAGCAGCCATGGAACAGGGAGATACGAGCAGTACTTC. The chain uses TRBV14 and TRBJ2-7, with D perhaps TRBD1 (6 bases). The V end was cut by 3 bases, the J end by 4 bases, with 13 bases between. Germline CDR1 reads SGHDN; CDR2 reads FVKESK. This CDR3 spans 14 amino acids.

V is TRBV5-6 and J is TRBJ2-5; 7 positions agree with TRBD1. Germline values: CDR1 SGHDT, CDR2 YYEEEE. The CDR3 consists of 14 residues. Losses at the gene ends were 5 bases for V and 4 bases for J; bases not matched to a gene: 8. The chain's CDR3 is CASSLTGSGETQYF. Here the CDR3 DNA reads TGTGCCAGCAGTTTGACAGGGTCAGGAGAGACCCAGTACTTC.

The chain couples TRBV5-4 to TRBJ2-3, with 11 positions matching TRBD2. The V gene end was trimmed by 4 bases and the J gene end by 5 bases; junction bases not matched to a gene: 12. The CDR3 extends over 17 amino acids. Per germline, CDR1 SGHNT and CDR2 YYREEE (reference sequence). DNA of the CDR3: TGTGCCAGCAGCCCCGGATTTGTAGCGGGAGGGATAGATACGCAGTATTTT. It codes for CASSPGFVAGGIDTQYF.

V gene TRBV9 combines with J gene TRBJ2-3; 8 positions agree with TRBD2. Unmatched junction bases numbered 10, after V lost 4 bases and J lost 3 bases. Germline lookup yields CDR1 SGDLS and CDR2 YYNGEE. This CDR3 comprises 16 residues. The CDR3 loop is CASSPRAGVGTDTQYF. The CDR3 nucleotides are TGTGCCAGCAGCCCAAGAGCGGGAGTCGGGACAGATACGCAGTATTTT. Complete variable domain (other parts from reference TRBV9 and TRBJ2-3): DSGVTQTPKHLITATGQRVTLRCSPRSGDLSVYWYQQSLDQGLQFLIQYYNGEERAKGNILERFSAQQFPDLHSELNLSSLELGDSALYFCASSPRAGVGTDTQYFGPGTRLTVL.

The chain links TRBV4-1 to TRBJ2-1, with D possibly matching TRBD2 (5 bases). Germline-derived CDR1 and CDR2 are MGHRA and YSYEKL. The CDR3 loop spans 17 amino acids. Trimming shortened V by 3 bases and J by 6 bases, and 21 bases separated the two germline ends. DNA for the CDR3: TGCGCCAGCAGCCAGTCTTACCCTAGCTATAGCTGCAATGAGCAGTTCTTC. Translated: CASSQSYPSYSCNEQFF.

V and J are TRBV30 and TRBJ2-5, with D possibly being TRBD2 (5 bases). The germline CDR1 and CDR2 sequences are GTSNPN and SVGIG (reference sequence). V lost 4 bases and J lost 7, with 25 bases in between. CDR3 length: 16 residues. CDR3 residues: CAWKEGWSSLDVTQYF. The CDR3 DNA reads TGTGCCTGGAAAGAGGGCTGGTCGAGCTTGGATGTGACCCAGTACTTC.

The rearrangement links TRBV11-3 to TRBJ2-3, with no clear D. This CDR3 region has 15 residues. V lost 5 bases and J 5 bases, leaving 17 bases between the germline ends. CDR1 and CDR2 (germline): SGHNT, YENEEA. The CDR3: CASSPRVGKGDTQYF. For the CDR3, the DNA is TGTGCCAGCAGCCCCCGAGTGGGAAAAGGAGATACGCAGTATTTT.

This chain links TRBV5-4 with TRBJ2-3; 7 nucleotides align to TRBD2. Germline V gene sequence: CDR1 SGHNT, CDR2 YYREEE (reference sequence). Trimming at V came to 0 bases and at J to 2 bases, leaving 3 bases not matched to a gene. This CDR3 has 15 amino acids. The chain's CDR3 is CASSLDGRNTDTQYF. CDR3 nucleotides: TGTGCCAGCAGCTTGGACGGGAGGAACACAGATACGCAGTATTTT.

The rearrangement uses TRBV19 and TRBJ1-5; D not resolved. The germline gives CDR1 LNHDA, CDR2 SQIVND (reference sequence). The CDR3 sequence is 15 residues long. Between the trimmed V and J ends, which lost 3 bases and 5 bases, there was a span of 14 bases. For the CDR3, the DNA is TGTGCCAGTAGTATCGTAGAGTCGGGGTATCAGCCCCAGCATTTT. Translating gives CASSIVESGYQPQHF. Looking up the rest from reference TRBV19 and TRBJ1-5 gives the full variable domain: DGGITQSPKYLFRKEGQNVTLSCEQNLNHDAMYWYRQDPGQGLRLIYYSQIVNDFQKGDIAEGYSVSREKKESFPLTVTSAQKNPTAFYLCASSIVESGYQPQHFGDGTRLSIL.

CDR3 loop: CASSLRYSLSYSYEQYF. CDR3 DNA: TGTGCCAGCAGCTTACGGTACTCGCTGAGTTACTCCTACGAGCAGTACTTC. This rearrangement joins TRBV7-2 to TRBJ2-7; no definite D call. This CDR3 comprises 17 residues. CDR1 and CDR2 from the germline V gene are SGHTA and FQGNSA. V was pared by 2 bases and J by 0 bases, with 17 bases between.

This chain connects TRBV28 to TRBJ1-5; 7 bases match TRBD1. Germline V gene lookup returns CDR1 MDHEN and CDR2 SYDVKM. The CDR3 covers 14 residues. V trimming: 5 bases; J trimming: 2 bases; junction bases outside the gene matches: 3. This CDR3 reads CASSQGGGNQPQHF. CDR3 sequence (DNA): TGTGCCAGCAGTCAGGGGGGTGGCAATCAGCCCCAGCATTTT. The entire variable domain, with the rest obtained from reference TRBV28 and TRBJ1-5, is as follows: DVKVTQSSRYLVKRTGEKVFLECVQDMDHENMFWYRQDPGLGLRLIYFSYDVKMKEKGDIPEGYSVSREKKERFSLILESASTNQTSMYLCASSQGGGNQPQHFGDGTRLSIL.